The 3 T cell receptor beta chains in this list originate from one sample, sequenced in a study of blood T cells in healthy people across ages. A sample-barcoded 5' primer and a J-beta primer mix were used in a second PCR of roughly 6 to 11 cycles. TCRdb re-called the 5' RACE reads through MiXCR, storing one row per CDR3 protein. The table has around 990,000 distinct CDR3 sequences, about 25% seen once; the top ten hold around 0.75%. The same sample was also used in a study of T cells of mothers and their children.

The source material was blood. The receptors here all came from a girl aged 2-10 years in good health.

CDR3 bases: TGCGCCAGCAGCTTGGATGGGGGAGAGGGGACTGAAGCTTTCTTT. Translation: CASSLDGGEGTEAFF. V and J are TRBV5-1 and TRBJ1-1, with D possibly TRBD1 on 5 matching bases. V gave up 0 bases and J gave up 5 bases, with 14 bases separating them. Germline V gives CDR1 SGHRS, CDR2 YFSETQ. The CDR3 length is 15 residues.

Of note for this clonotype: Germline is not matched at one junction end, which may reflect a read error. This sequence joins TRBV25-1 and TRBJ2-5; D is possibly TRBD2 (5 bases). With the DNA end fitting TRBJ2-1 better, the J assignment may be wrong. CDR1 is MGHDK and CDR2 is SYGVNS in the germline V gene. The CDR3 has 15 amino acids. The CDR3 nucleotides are TGTGTCAGCAGTGAAAAAGCGGATGGATCCAATGAGCAGTTCTTC. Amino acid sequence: CVSSEKADGSNEQFF.

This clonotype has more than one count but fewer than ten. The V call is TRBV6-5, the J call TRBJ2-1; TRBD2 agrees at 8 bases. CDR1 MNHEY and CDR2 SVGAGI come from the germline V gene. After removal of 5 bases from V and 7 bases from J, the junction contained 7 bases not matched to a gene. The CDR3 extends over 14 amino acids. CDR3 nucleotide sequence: TGTGCCAGCAGTCAATCCGCGGGGGGAAATGAGCAGTTCTTC. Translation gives CASSQSAGGNEQFF.